The present T cell receptor (beta chain) was sequenced within a study of cytomegalovirus exposure and HLA in healthy donors. The study's findings and limits: Reportedly, diagnosis of cytomegalovirus status by the classifier showed high specificity and sensitivity. Based on reports, TCR beta sequences accurately predicted HLA-A and HLA-B alleles for most subjects. A later analysis by the authors found several of the most significant clusters apparently linked to common viral pathogens.

This CDR3 has 15 amino acids. Germline-derived CDR1 and CDR2 are SEHNR and FQNEAQ (reference sequence). Trimming took 2 bases from V and 5 from J; bases not matched to a gene: 2. The PCR ran on 60 Vbeta and 13 Jbeta primers. Using immunoSEQ multiplex PCR, the repertoire was profiled, and TCRdb retains in-frame clones only, with some absent. The table records around 160,000 clones, approximately 78% of them present only once. In regard to this clone: The antigen is unknown.

Sequenced sample: PBMCs. The origin of this receptor is a male donor in good health and CMV-seropositive. V and J are TRBV7-9 and TRBJ2-3, with 12 positions matching TRBD2. In DNA form, the CDR3 reads TGTGCCAGCAGCTTACTAGCGGGAGGGGAAGATACGCAGTATTTT. As protein: CASSLLAGGEDTQYF.